The present T cell receptor beta chain was sequenced within a study of cytomegalovirus exposure and HLA in healthy donors. The J segment lost 5 bases and the V segment lost 4 bases, leaving 5 bases of the junction unmatched. The germline gives CDR1 MRHNA, CDR2 SNTAGT. The CDR3 has 15 amino acids. For this clone: As yet, its antigen is unknown.

The PCR made use of 60 Vbeta and 13 Jbeta primers. Repertoires were generated with immunoSEQ multiplex PCR, while TCRdb's copy carries only in-frame clones and drops some. The sample includes over 100,000 clones, around 81% seen only once; the top ten take roughly 2.2%. Findings of the study overall: The dataset shows that most TCR sequences were rare, while some public TCRs occurred in many donors.

The chain joins TRBV6-4 to TRBJ1-5, with 10 bases aligning to TRBD1. This sequence originates from a young woman in good health and CMV-seronegative. The sample was PBMCs. The CDR3 region is CASSGPDRGDQPQHF. DNA for the CDR3: TGTGCCAGCAGTGGCCCGGACAGGGGGGATCAGCCCCAGCATTTT.